One sample yielded the 4 T cell receptor beta chains listed below, sequenced in a study of cytotoxic CD8 clonotypes in ibrutinib-treated CLL. Using immunoSEQ multiplex PCR, the repertoire was profiled, and TCRdb retains in-frame clones only, with some absent. The table includes approximately 280,000 clones, around 77% detected once. Sequenced here: PBMCs, sampled at disease progression, from a patient treated with ibrutinib. These receptors were taken from a human donor with chronic lymphocytic leukemia.

The chain has TRBV18 and TRBJ2-3; D might be TRBD2 (5 bases). In germline, CDR1 is KGHSH, CDR2 LQKENI. This CDR3 comprises 14 residues. Trimming took 0 bases from V and 3 from J, leaving 7 bases between them. As DNA, the CDR3 is TGTGCCAGCTCACCACCTACTAGAACAGATACGCAGTATTTT. The encoded protein is CASSPPTRTDTQYF.

This chain uses TRBV7-2 with TRBJ1-2, with 10 nucleotides matching TRBD1. V was clipped by 3 bases and J by 8 bases; unmatched bases: 9. Germline V lookup: CDR1 SGHTA, CDR2 FQGNSA. The CDR3 consists of 15 residues. Written as DNA, the CDR3 is TGTGCCAGCAGCTTGATATGGACAGGGGGTAAAGGCTACACCTTC. This encodes CASSLIWTGGKGYTF.

The V gene is TRBV21-1, the J gene TRBJ2-7. TRBV21-1 is reported as a pseudogene. The CDR3 sequence is 16 residues long. CDR3 DNA: TGTGCCAGCACCCAAAAGGAGACATTCCCGGCCTACGAGCAGTACTTC. Translated, it gives CASTQKETFPAYEQYF.

This clone came up once. The V and J genes are TRBV11-3 and TRBJ2-2; tentative D call: TRBD2 (5 bases). This CDR3 is built from 14 residues. With 0 bases removed from V and 7 bases from J, the gap between germline ends came to 9 bases. Germline V gene data show CDR1 as SGHNT and CDR2 as YENEEA. DNA for the CDR3: TGTGCCAGCAGCTTAGATACCGGGATCGGGGAGCTGTTTTTT. Its protein is CASSLDTGIGELFF. Based on the CDR3 plus reference TRBV11-3 and TRBJ2-2, the full variable domain is EAGVVQSPRYKIIEKKQPVAFWCNPISGHNTLYWYLQNLGQGPELLIRYENEEAVDDSQLPKDRFSAERLKGVDSTLKIQPAELGDSAVYLCASSLDTGIGELFFGEGSRLTVL.